Shown below are 23 T cell receptor beta chains from a single sample sequenced in a study of human T cells and chemical hapten exposure. Time point meaning: patch test 3, about 24 weeks after DPC sensitization. The treatment was: therapeutic diphenylcyclopropenone sensitization with weekly scalp DPC. Each CDR3 protein is one row after TCRdb ran MiXCR on the RACE reads. This repertoire shows fewer than 200,000 distinct CDR3 sequences, 28% found once; its top ten account for under 2.5%. The specimen was whole blood, collected in connection with sensitization to the hapten diphenylcyclopropenone (DPC). The source of these receptors is a woman between 18 and 29 years old with alopecia areata. Some clones in this sample may be carry-over from other donors' samples.

The chain is built from TRBV20-1 and TRBJ2-3; no definite D call. CDR3 length: 15 residues. Trimming left V 0 bases short and J 6 bases short, with 16 bases between. CDR1 is DFQATT, CDR2 SNEGSKA, per germline (reference sequence). The CDR3 sequence: CSARDPMSLGDTQYF. DNA for the CDR3: TGCAGTGCTAGAGACCCGATGTCGTTGGGGGATACGCAGTATTTT.

The chain has TRBV28 and TRBJ1-2; TRBD1 matches at 8 bases. J lost 4 bases, V lost 7 bases, and 8 bases had no gene match. There are 14 residues in the CDR3. Germline assignment: CDR1 MDHEN and CDR2 SYDVKM. The CDR3 region has the DNA TGTGCCAGCAAGGGCGGGACAGGCACCTATGGCTACACCTTC. Protein: CASKGGTGTYGYTF.

This sequence joins TRBV5-1 and TRBJ2-1, with 8 bases aligning to TRBD2. The germline CDR1 and CDR2 sequences are SGHRS and YFSETQ. The junction had 3 bases not matched to a gene; V was cut back by 7 bases and J by 0 bases. The CDR3 has 14 residues. The CDR3 nucleotides read TGCGCCAGCGGCGGGGGGAACTCCTACAATGAGCAGTTCTTC. Protein product: CASGGGNSYNEQFF. Filled out from reference TRBV5-1 and TRBJ2-1, the complete variable domain reads KAGVTQTPRYLIKTRGQQVTLSCSPISGHRSVSWYQQTPGQGLQFLFEYFSETQRNKGNFPGRFSGRQFSNSRSEMNVSTLELGDSALYLCASGGGNSYNEQFFGPGTRLTVL.

The chain employs TRBV20-1 and TRBJ2-7, with 8 bases lining up with TRBD2. J was trimmed by 1 base and V by 4 bases; bases with no gene match: 3. Germline CDR1 is DFQATT and CDR2 is SNEGSKA (reference sequence). The CDR3 is 13 residues long. The CDR3 nucleotides read TGCAGTGCTACTAGCGGGCTATCCTACGAGCAGTACTTC. Translated, it gives CSATSGLSYEQYF.

The V and J genes are TRBV6-2 or TRBV6-3 and TRBJ2-1; D unclear. CDR1 is MNHEY and CDR2 is SVGEGT in the germline V gene. This CDR3 region has 13 residues. V was shortened by 9 bases and J by 4 bases, with 13 bases between the two germline ends. CDR3 nucleotides: TGTGCCAGTAACGTGGGGTTTTACAATGAGCAGTTCTTC. As protein: CASNVGFYNEQFF.

The rearrangement uses TRBV4-1 and TRBJ2-1, with TRBD2 identical over 13 bases. Looked up from germline, CDR1 is MGHRA and CDR2 is YSYEKL. Unmatched junction bases numbered 5, after V lost 8 bases and J lost 7 bases. The CDR3 totals 14 residues. This CDR3 is CASLGLAGENEQFF. The CDR3 DNA reads TGCGCCAGCCTCGGACTAGCGGGGGAGAATGAGCAGTTCTTC.

The chain joins TRBV29-1 to TRBJ1-3; D is unclear. CDR1 SQVTM and CDR2 ANQGSEA come from the germline V gene. This CDR3 is 12 amino acids long. The V and J ends lost 7 bases and 6 bases respectively, with 13 bases between them. CDR3 DNA sequence: TGCAGCGCCCGGACGGCTGCAAACACCATATATTTT. This sequence encodes CSARTAANTIYF.

The V gene is TRBV5-4, the J gene TRBJ2-2; D might be TRBD2 (6 bases). This CDR3 region has 15 residues. Germline loops: CDR1 SGHNT, CDR2 YYREEE (reference sequence). Trimming stripped 1 base from V and 4 bases from J, with 11 bases between. The CDR3: CASSLPGLSTGELFF. In DNA, the CDR3 is TGTGCCAGCAGCTTGCCGGGACTGAGCACCGGGGAGCTGTTTTTT.

Only a few counts were recorded for this clonotype. This chain joins TRBV29-1 and TRBJ1-2, with 8 bases matching TRBD1. Germline CDR1 is SQVTM and CDR2 is ANQGSEA. V trimming: 3 bases; J trimming: 4 bases; junction bases outside the gene matches: 7. The CDR3 runs 14 residues. The CDR3 coding sequence is TGCAGCGTTGACCCTGGGACAGGAGTCTATGGCTACACCTTC. Amino acids: CSVDPGTGVYGYTF.

The V call is TRBV5-6, the J call TRBJ2-7, with TRBD2 as a possible D gene (6 bases). Per germline, CDR1 SGHDT and CDR2 YYEEEE. The length of the CDR3 is 12 residues. With 4 bases removed from V and 7 bases from J, the gap between germline ends came to 12 bases. The CDR3 DNA sequence: TGTGCCAGCAGCCCGGAGGGCCGGGAGCAGTACTTC. It specifies CASSPEGREQYF.

J is TRBJ2-7 and V is TRBV6-2 or TRBV6-3; 7 bases are shared with TRBD1. J lost 6 bases, V lost 6 bases, and 5 bases had no gene match. This CDR3 comprises 12 residues. The V gene's germline CDR1 is MNHEY and CDR2 SVGEGT. This CDR3 is CASSAQGVEQYF. CDR3 DNA sequence: TGTGCCAGCAGCGCTCAGGGGGTCGAGCAGTACTTC.

In its sample, this clonotype was seen once. The chain uses TRBV12-5 and TRBJ2-1, with 8 positions matching TRBD1. Germline CDR1 is LGHNT and CDR2 is FRNRAP. Trimming took 0 bases from V and 1 from J; bases not matched to a gene: 8. The CDR3 contains 18 residues. CDR3 DNA: TGTGCTAGTGGTTTGGTACTATCGAGACAGGGGTCCTACAATGAGCAGTTCTTC. It translates to CASGLVLSRQGSYNEQFF.

This clonotype has more than one count but fewer than ten. This rearrangement joins TRBV29-1 to TRBJ1-2; 9 bases fit TRBD1. Trimming at V came to 6 bases and at J to 7 bases, leaving 9 bases not matched to a gene. The CDR3 is 13 amino acids. Per the germline V gene, CDR1 is SQVTM and CDR2 is ANQGSEA. The CDR3 is CSVSWGQGGGYTF. The CDR3, as DNA: TGCAGCGTATCCTGGGGACAGGGAGGTGGCTACACCTTC.

About this clonotype: An end of the junction does not agree with germline; a read error may underlie this. V is TRBV2 and J is TRBJ1-1; no clear D gene. Looked up from germline, CDR1 is SNHLY and CDR2 is FYNNEI. The CDR3 spans 15 residues. In DNA, the CDR3 is TGCGCCAGCAGTGTATTCTCCCGAATAAACACTGAAGCTTTCTTT. Amino acid sequence: CASSVFSRINTEAFF.

The sample holds a few counts of this clonotype. This chain uses TRBV20-1 with TRBJ2-7, with 7 bases matching TRBD1. There are 12 residues in the CDR3. Germline loops: CDR1 DFQATT, CDR2 SNEGSKA (reference sequence). V was pared by 4 bases and J by 7 bases, with 7 bases of the junction left unmatched. Here the CDR3 reads CSANRGREEQYF. CDR3 DNA sequence: TGCAGTGCTAACAGGGGCAGAGAAGAGCAGTACTTC.

There are a few counts of this clonotype. This chain connects TRBV29-1 to TRBJ1-1, with 7 bases that match TRBD1. Germline lookup yields CDR1 SQVTM and CDR2 ANQGSEA. The CDR3 spans 15 residues. With V trimmed by 1 base and J by 3 bases, 8 bases remained unmatched. The CDR3 sequence: CSVEGTGVWDTEAFF. DNA for the CDR3: TGCAGCGTTGAAGGGACAGGAGTCTGGGACACTGAAGCTTTCTTT.

V and J are TRBV12-3 or TRBV12-4 and TRBJ2-5; D uncertain. This CDR3 has 14 residues. Trimming removed 3 bases at V and 2 bases at J, with 10 bases between. CDR3 loop: CASSFTGGQETQYF. The CDR3 region has the DNA TGTGCCAGCAGTTTTACTGGCGGTCAAGAGACCCAGTACTTC.

Comments on this clonotype: An end of the junction differs from the germline gene, which may be a read error. The chain joins TRBV20-1 to TRBJ2-3, with D possibly being TRBD1 or TRBD2 (6 bases each). CDR1 is DFQATT, CDR2 SNEGSKA, per germline (reference sequence). The CDR3 totals 10 residues. CDR3 DNA: TGTAAACAGGGAGGCGATACGCAGTATTTT. This translates into CKQGGDTQYF.

The chain recombines TRBV9 with TRBJ2-5, with D perhaps matching TRBD2 (6 bases). The germline gives CDR1 SGDLS, CDR2 YYNGEE. The CDR3 consists of 15 residues. The germline V and J ends were trimmed by 0 bases and 5 bases, with 14 bases remaining between them. CDR3 DNA: TGTGCCAGCAGCGTAGAGGGAGGACGTAAGGAGACCCAGTACTTC. This codes for CASSVEGGRKETQYF.

This rearrangement joins TRBV4-1 to TRBJ2-3; weak D call: TRBD1 (5 bases). The V gene lost 0 bases and the J gene lost 10 bases, with 11 bases spanning the gap. The germline CDR1 and CDR2 sequences are MGHRA and YSYEKL. This CDR3 is built from 13 residues. The CDR3 nucleotides read TGCGCCAGCAGCCAAGAGGGGCAGGCCCCGCAGTATTTT. Translating gives CASSQEGQAPQYF.

This rearrangement joins TRBV4-1 to TRBJ2-3, with D perhaps matching TRBD1 (6 bases). The CDR3 is 17 amino acids. Trimming cost V 0 bases and J 10 bases, with 23 bases left between them. Germline CDR1 is MGHRA and CDR2 is YSYEKL. The CDR3 region is CASSQDEVQGTYKAQYF. CDR3 DNA sequence: TGCGCCAGCAGCCAAGATGAGGTACAGGGCACCTATAAAGCGCAGTATTTT.

This chain's CDR3 is CASRGSENTEAFF. The CDR3 DNA reads TGTGCCAGCAGGGGGTCGGAGAACACTGAAGCTTTCTTT. The chain uses TRBV6-2 or TRBV6-3 and TRBJ1-1; D is uncertain. Germline loops: CDR1 MNHEY, CDR2 SVGEGT. Trimming cost V 6 bases and J 1 base, with 9 bases left between them. The CDR3 is 13 amino acids.

The rearrangement joins TRBV18 to TRBJ1-1; D is possibly TRBD1 (5 bases). V was pared by 3 bases and J by 3 bases, with 11 bases between. Germline CDR1 is KGHSH and CDR2 is LQKENI. This CDR3 is 14 amino acids long. The CDR3 loop reads CASSPRSGDTEAFF. In DNA, the CDR3 is TGTGCCAGCTCACCGAGGTCGGGGGACACTGAAGCTTTCTTT. Supplemented by reference TRBV18 and TRBJ1-1, the full variable domain reads NAGVMQNPRHLVRRRGQEARLRCSPMKGHSHVYWYRQLPEEGLKFMVYLQKENIIDESGMPKERFSAEFPKEGPSILRIQQVVRGDSAAYFCASSPRSGDTEAFFGQGTRLTVV.